This T cell receptor beta chain was recovered during a study of shared clonotypes between healthy human individuals. Study-level points and caveats: With few donors, the genetic and exposure-history diversity represented was limited.

The CDR3 totals 15 residues. CDR1 SGHTA and CDR2 FQGTGA come from the germline V gene. Trimming shortened V by 6 bases and J by 3 bases, and 17 bases separated the two germline ends. Here immunoSEQ multiplex PCR was the method, and the copy in TCRdb shows in-frame clones only, minus some. This sample has roughly 2.1 million clones, with about 93% found just once. This clone is a singleton in its sample. Antigen specificity is unknown. In the naive CD8 group, cells lacked CD45RO and were positively selected for CCR7, so terminally differentiated effector memory CD45RA+ cells were left out. The healthy adult donors were HIV-negative and reported no recent acute infections or vaccinations.

The sequence was obtained from a young man in good health. Some clones in this sample may be carry-over from other donors' samples. The V call is TRBV7-3, the J call TRBJ1-1; D perhaps matches TRBD1 (5 bases). Material: naive CD8+ T cells from PBMCs. The CDR3 DNA is TGTGCCAGCAGAGCCTCGGGACGGGGTGACACTGAAGCTTTCTTT. This encodes CASRASGRGDTEAFF.